Presented here are 8 T cell receptor beta chains from one specimen sequenced in a study of CD8 T cells in ankylosing spondylitis. Findings of the study overall: A TCR beta motif of several highly homologous variants seemed to mark ankylosing spondylitis blood.

No antigen is known for these receptors. One entry per CDR3 protein results from TCRdb running MiXCR on the 5' RACE reads. The table lists around 390,000 distinct CDR3 sequences, about a fifth of them singletons. Sequencing was done on a sample of blood, either unsorted or a sorted T cell fraction (not recorded which). Every receptor here comes from a male donor with ankylosing spondylitis.

This clonotype is a singleton in its sample. V usage is TRBV12-3 or TRBV12-4 and J usage is TRBJ2-1; 9 nucleotides agree with TRBD2. This CDR3 has 18 amino acids. V lost 4 bases, J lost 7 bases, and 17 bases stayed unmatched. The CDR3 protein is CASSSPRRGSSGINEQFF. The DNA of the CDR3 is TGTGCCAGCAGTTCACCTCGGCGTGGATCTAGCGGGATTAATGAGCAGTTCTTC.

The chain has TRBV20-1 and TRBJ2-3, with D possibly being TRBD2 (6 bases). Per germline, CDR1 DFQATT and CDR2 SNEGSKA (reference sequence). Trimming removed 0 bases at V and 6 bases at J, with 10 bases between. This CDR3 comprises 13 residues. The CDR3 nucleotides read TGCAGTGCTAGAGATCCGGGAGTGGATACGCAGTATTTT. This codes for CSARDPGVDTQYF.

The rearrangement joins TRBV12-3 or TRBV12-4 to TRBJ2-1, with D uncertain. CDR3 size: 12 residues. Trimming stripped 3 bases from V and 9 bases from J, with 9 bases between. The CDR3 DNA follows: TGTGCCAGCAGTTTCATTGGCGGTGAGCAGTTCTTC. Translating gives CASSFIGGEQFF.

The chain is built from TRBV7-8 and TRBJ2-2; TRBD2 is a possible D gene (5 bases). Germline V CDR1 and CDR2: SGHVS, FQNEAQ. This CDR3 contains 19 residues. Trimming left V 2 bases short and J 7 bases short, with 26 bases between. The CDR3 DNA reads as TGTGCCAGCAGCTTACTAAACCGGGCCCTAGTTAGGAGCGGCGGGGAGCTGTTTTTT. Its protein product is CASSLLNRALVRSGGELFF.

This clonotype showed up just a few times. The chain is built from TRBV6-1 and TRBJ1-5; weak D call: TRBD1 (6 bases). Germline V gives CDR1 MNHNS, CDR2 SASEGT. Trimming took off 6 bases at V and 3 bases at J, with 15 bases between the two ends. There are 15 residues in the CDR3. The CDR3 DNA sequence: TGTGCCAGCAGGGAAACTCAGGGGCCCAATCAGCCCCAGCATTTT. It yields the protein CASRETQGPNQPQHF.

The chain recombines TRBV6-5 with TRBJ2-1; 9 bases are a match to TRBD2. The CDR3 runs 16 residues. Trimming took 0 bases from V and 8 from J; bases not matched to a gene: 8. Germline CDR1 MNHEY, CDR2 SVGAGI. The CDR3 region has the DNA TGTGCCAGCAGTTACTCGCGCCTAGCGGGAAGGGATGAGCAGTTCTTC. Translated: CASSYSRLAGRDEQFF.

This clonotype was counted many times. The V gene is TRBV5-1, the J gene TRBJ2-2, with D tentatively TRBD1 (6 bases). Trimming cost V 0 bases and J 1 base, with 10 bases left between them. Looked up from germline, CDR1 is SGHRS and CDR2 is YFSETQ. The CDR3 runs to 16 residues. CDR3 amino acids: CASSLGPTGNTGELFF. The CDR3 nucleotides are TGCGCCAGCAGCTTGGGTCCGACAGGGAACACCGGGGAGCTGTTTTTT.

This chain joins TRBV10-3 and TRBJ2-7; the D is unclear. V lost 4 bases, J lost 0 bases, and 4 bases lay in between. CDR1 is ENHRY, CDR2 SYGVKD, per germline. The CDR3 has 12 amino acids. CDR3 in amino acids: CAISASSYEQYF. DNA for the CDR3: TGTGCCATCAGTGCCAGCTCCTACGAGCAGTACTTC.